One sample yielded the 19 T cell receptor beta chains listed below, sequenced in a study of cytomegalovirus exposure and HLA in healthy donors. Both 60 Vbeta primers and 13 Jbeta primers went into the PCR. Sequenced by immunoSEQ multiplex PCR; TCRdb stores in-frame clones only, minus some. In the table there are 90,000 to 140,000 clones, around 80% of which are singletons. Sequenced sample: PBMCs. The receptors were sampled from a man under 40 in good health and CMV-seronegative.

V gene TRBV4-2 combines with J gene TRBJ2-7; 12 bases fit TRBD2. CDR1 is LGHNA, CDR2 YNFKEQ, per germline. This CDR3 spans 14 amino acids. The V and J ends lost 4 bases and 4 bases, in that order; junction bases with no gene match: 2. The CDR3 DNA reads TGTGCCAGCAGCCGCGGGACTAGCGGGTACGAGCAGTACTTC. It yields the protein CASSRGTSGYEQYF.

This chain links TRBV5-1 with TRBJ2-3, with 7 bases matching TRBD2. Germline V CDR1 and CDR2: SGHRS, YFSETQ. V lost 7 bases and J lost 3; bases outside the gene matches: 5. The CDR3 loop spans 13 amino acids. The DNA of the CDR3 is TGCGCCAGCCGGGGGGAGGGTACAGATACGCAGTATTTT. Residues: CASRGEGTDTQYF.

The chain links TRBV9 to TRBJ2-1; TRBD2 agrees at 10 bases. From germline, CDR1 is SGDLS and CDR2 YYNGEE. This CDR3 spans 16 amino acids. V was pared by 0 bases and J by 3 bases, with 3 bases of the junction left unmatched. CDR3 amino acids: CASSVASGRDYNEQFF. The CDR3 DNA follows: TGTGCCAGCAGCGTAGCGAGCGGGAGGGACTACAATGAGCAGTTCTTC.

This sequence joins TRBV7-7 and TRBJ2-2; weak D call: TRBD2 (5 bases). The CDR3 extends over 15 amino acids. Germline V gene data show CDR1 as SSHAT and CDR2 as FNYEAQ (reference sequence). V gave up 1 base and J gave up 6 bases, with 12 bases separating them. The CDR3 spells CASSLGFNGAGELFF. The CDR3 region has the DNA TGTGCCAGCAGCTTAGGGTTTAACGGGGCCGGGGAGCTGTTTTTT.

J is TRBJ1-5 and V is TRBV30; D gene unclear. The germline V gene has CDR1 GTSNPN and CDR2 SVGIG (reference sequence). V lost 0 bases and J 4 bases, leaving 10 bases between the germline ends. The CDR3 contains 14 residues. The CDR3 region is CAWSVELRNQPQHF. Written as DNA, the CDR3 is TGTGCCTGGAGTGTAGAACTGAGGAATCAGCCCCAGCATTTT.

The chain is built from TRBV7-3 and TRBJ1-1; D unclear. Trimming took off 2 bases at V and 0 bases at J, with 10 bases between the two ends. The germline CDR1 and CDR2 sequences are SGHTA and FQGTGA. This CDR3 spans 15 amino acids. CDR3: CASSLEGLMNTEAFF. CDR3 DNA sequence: TGTGCCAGCAGCTTAGAGGGTTTAATGAACACTGAAGCTTTCTTT.

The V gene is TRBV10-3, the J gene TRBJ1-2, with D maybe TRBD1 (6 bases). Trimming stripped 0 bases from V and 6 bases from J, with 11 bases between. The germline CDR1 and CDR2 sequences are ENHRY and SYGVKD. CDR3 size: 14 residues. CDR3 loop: CAISESSPGDGYTF. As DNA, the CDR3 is TGTGCCATCAGTGAGTCTTCCCCAGGGGATGGCTACACCTTC.

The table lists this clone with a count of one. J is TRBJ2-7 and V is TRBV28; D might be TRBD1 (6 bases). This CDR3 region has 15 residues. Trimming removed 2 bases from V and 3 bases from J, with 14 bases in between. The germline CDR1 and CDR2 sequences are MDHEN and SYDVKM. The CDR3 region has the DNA TGTGCCAGCAGTTTAAGTTGGGACAAAGTCTACGAGCAGTACTTC. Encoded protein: CASSLSWDKVYEQYF.

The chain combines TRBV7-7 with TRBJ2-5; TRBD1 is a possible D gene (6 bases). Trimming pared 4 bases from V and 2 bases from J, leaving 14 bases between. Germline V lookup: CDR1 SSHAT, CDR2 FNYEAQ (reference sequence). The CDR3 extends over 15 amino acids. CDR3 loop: CASSSQGGSQETQYF. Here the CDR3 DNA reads TGTGCCAGCAGCTCCCAAGGGGGTTCACAAGAGACCCAGTACTTC.

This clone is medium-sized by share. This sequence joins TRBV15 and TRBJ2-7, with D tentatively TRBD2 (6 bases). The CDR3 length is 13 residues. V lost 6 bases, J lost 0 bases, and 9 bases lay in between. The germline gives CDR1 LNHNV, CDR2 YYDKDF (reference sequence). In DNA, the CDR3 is TGTGCCACCAGGGCGGGGAGCTCCTACGAGCAGTACTTC. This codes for CATRAGSSYEQYF.

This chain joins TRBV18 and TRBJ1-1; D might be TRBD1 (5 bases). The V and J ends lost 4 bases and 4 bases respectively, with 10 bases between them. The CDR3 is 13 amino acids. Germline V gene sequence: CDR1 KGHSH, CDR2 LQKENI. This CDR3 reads CASSLDMVTEAFF. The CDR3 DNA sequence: TGTGCCAGCTCACTGGACATGGTCACTGAAGCTTTCTTT.

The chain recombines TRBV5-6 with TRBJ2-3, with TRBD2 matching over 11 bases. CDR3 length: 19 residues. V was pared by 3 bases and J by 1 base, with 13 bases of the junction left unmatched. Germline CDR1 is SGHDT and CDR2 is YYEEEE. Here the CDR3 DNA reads TGTGCCAGCAGCTCTACGACTAGCGGGACCCCGGTCCGCACAGATACGCAGTATTTT. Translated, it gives CASSSTTSGTPVRTDTQYF.

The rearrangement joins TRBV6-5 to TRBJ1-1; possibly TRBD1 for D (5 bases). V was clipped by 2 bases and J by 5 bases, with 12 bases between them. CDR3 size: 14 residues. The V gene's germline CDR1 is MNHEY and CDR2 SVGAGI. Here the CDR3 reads CASSYQGGWTEAFF. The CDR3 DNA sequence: TGTGCCAGCAGTTACCAGGGAGGGTGGACTGAAGCTTTCTTT.

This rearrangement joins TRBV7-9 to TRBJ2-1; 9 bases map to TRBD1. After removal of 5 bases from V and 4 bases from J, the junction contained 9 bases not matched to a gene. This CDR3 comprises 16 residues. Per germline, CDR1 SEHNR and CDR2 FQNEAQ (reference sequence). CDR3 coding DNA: TGTGCCAGCAGCCGAGATACAGGGGGCCGTTACAATGAGCAGTTCTTC. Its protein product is CASSRDTGGRYNEQFF.

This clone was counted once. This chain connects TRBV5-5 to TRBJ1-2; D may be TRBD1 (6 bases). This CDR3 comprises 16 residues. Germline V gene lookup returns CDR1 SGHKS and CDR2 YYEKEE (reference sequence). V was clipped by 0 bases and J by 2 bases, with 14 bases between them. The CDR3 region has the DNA TGTGCCAGCAGCTTGGTCCCTGGACAGATAAACTATGGCTACACCTTC. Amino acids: CASSLVPGQINYGYTF.

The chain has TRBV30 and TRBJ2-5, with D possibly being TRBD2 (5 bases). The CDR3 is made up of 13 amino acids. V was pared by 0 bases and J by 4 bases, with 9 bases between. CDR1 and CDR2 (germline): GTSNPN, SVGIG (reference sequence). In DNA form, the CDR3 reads TGTGCCTGGAGTGTTGGTAGCGTAGAGACCCAGTACTTC. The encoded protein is CAWSVGSVETQYF.

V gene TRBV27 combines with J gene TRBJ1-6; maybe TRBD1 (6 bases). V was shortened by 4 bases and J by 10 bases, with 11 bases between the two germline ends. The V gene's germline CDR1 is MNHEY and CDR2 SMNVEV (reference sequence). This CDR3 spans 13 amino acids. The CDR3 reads CASSSNRVSPLHF. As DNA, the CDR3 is TGTGCCAGCAGTTCCAACAGGGTGTCACCCCTCCACTTT.

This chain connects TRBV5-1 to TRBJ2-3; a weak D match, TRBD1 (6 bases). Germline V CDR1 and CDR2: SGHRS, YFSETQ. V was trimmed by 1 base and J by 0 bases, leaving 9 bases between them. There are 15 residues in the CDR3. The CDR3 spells CASSLQGRSTDTQYF. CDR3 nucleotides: TGCGCCAGCAGCTTGCAGGGGCGCAGCACAGATACGCAGTATTTT.

CDR3 loop: CASSYSTGPTNEKLFF. In DNA form, the CDR3 reads TGTGCCAGCAGTTATTCCACGGGTCCAACTAATGAAAAACTGTTTTTT. The chain has TRBV28 and TRBJ1-4, with D unresolved. This CDR3 region has 16 residues. Per germline, CDR1 MDHEN and CDR2 SYDVKM. V lost 4 bases and J lost 0, with 12 bases in between.